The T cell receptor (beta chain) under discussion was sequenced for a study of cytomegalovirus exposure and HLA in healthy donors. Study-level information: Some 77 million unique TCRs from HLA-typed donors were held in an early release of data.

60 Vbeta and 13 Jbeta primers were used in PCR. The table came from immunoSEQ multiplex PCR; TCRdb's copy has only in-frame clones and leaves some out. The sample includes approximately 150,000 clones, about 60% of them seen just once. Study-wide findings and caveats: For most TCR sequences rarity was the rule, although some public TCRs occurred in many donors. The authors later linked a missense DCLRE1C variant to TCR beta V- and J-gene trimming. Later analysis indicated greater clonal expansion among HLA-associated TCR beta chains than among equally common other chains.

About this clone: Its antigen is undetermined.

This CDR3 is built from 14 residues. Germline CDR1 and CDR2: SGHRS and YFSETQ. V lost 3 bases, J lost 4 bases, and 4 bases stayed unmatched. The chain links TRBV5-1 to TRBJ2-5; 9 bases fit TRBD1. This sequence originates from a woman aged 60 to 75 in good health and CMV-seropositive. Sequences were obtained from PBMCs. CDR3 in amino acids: CASSSPGQGETQYF. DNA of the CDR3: TGCGCCAGCAGCTCTCCGGGACAGGGAGAGACCCAGTACTTC.